This TCR beta chain was sequenced for a study of T cell clonality in common variable immunodeficiency. Of CVID subjects, about 16 were female and over 25 male, mean age approximately 40. The CDR3 spans 14 residues. V gave up 0 bases and J gave up 6 bases; unmatched junction bases: 1. Germline V CDR1 and CDR2: SEHNR, FQNEAQ (reference sequence). The study's findings and limits: Common variable immunodeficiency TCR beta sequences reportedly had fewer deletions and N-nucleotide insertions.

This clone was counted ten times or more. Its antigen is not known. The CDR3 goes on 3 residues after the read ends, and that part is filled in from the germline J gene. Clones were sequenced by immunoSEQ multiplex PCR, and TCRdb holds only the in-frame ones, with some missing. This sample includes over 20,000 clones with no singletons; its ten biggest clones take up less than 4%. This receptor was obtained from a human donor with common variable immunodeficiency. Material for sequencing was peripheral blood mononuclear cells. The rearrangement uses TRBV7-9 and TRBJ2-1; 8 bases are a match to TRBD1. The sequenced part of the CDR3 DNA is TGTGCCAGCAGCTTAGCGGGACAGGTCAATGAG. It translates to CASSLAGQVNE. The full CDR3 reads CASSLAGQVNEQFF.